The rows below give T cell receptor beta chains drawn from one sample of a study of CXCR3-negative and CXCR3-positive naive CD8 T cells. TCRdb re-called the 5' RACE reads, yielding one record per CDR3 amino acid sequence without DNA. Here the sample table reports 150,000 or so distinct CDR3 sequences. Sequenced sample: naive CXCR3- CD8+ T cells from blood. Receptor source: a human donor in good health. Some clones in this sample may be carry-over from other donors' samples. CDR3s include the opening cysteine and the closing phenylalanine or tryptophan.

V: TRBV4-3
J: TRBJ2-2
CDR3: CASSQEGPQEANTGELFF

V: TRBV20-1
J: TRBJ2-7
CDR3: CSAGDRGTLDYEQYF

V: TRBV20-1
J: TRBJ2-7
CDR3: CSAPGGGYEQYF

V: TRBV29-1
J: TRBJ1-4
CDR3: CSVEDPDGEGEKLFF

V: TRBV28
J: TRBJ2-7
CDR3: CASRNTGSYEQYF

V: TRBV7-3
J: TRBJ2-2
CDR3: CASSNPGRGSAGELFF

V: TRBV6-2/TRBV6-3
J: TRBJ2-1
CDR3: CASRHDRDPPYNEQFF

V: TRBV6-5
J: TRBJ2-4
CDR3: CASSPLREAKNIQYF

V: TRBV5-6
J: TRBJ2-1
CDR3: CASSLLFGLAGGNEQFF

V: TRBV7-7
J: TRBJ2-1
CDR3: CASSLGLAGSNEQFF

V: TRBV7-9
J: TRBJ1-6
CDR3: CASSPEGASNSPLHF

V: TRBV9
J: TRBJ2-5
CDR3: CASSVSGLVETQYF

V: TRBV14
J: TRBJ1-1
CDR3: CASSQERGNTEAFF

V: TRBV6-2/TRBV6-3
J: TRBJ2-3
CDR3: CASSSISSTDTQYF

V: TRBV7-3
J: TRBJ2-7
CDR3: CASSFGWGGPHEQYF

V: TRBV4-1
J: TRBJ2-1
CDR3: CASSQDGVWLAPDPGGFF

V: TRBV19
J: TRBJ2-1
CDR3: CASSIAHSSTYNEQFF

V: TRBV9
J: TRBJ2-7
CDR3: CASSEGGSDVDQYF

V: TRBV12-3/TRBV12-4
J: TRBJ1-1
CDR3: CASSQIPNTEAFF

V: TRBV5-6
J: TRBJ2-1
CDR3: CASSDGDNEQFF

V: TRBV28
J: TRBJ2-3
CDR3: CASSSYYETTDTQYF

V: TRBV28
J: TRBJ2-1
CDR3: CASSSFSEYNEQFF

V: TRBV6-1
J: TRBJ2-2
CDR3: CASMMTSRGGELFF

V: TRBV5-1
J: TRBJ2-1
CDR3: CASSWTGPLTNEQFF

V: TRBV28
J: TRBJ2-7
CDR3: CASSSTRQSYEQYF

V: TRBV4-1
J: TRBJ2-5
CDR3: CASSQPGLAGRETQYF

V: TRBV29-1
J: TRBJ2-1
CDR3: CSVVPQGRNEQFF

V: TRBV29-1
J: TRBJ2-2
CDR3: CSVVRGNTGELFF

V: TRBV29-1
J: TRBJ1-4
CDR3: CSVRDGLDEKLFF

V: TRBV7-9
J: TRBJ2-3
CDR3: CASSLGTLTDTQYF

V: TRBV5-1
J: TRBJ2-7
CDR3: CASSLVGTANEQYF

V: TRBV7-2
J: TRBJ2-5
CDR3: CASLWEGLDQETQYF

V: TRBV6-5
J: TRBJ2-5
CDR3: CASSYSGDGVETQYF

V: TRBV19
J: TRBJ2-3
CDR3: CASSISMYFGEATSTDTQYF

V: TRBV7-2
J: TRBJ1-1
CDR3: CASSLEERWRTEAFF

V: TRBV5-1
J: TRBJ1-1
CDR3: CASSLDGAGGTEAFF

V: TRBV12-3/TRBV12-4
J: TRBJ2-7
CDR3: CASSLGLPYYEQYF

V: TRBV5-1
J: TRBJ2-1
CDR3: CASSYVGLGDGEQFF

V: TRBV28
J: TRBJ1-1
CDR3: CASSPGRANTEAFF

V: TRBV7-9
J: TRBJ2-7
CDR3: CASSLVTVRHEQYF

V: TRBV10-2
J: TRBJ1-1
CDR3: CASGEGAEAFF

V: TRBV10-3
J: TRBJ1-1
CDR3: CAISTSVNTEAFF

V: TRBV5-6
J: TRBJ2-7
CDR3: CASSVTYEQYF

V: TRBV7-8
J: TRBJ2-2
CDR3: CASSFFPDGGELFF

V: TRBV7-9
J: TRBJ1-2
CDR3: CASSHLTDYGYTF

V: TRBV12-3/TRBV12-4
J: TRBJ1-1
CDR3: CASSLGVGTEAFF

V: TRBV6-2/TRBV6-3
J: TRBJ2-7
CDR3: CASSFVNQGRAEQYF